This TCR beta chain appears in the sequencing data of a study of neurological immune-mediated disorders. The sorted libraries were prepared using around 990,000 CD4+ or CD8+ T cells that had themselves been sorted. Study results and limitations: Across subjects, expanded clones had no CDR3 amino acid sequences in common, pointing to private repertoires in all groups. The most TCR clonal expansion was seen in HTLV-1-associated myelopathy, and the least was seen in multiple sclerosis, which fell below healthy controls.

There are a few counts of this clonotype. Its antigen is currently unknown. Synthesis of cDNA was accomplished via 5'RACE employing 10-nucleotide random UMIs. One entry per CDR3 protein results from TCRdb running MiXCR on the 5' RACE reads. The sample yields 30,000 to 35,000 distinct CDR3 sequences, 20% to 25% seen once. This TCR was sampled from a man aged 45-65 years with HTLV-1-associated myelopathy (HAM/TSP). Sequencing was carried out using CD4+ T cells from blood.

The CDR3 nucleotides are TGCAGCATTGTCTTGGGGCGGGGGTACGAGCAGTACTTC. Translation gives CSIVLGRGYEQYF. V and J are TRBV20-1 and TRBJ2-7; 7 nucleotides match TRBD2. The CDR3 totals 13 residues. Germline CDR1 is DFQATT and CDR2 is SNEGSKA (reference sequence).